Presented here are 30 T cell receptor beta chains from one specimen sequenced in a study of blood T cell repertoires in COVID-19. Sequencing was performed with immunoSEQ multiplex PCR; in TCRdb, only in-frame clones are kept and a portion is missing. Here the sample spans around 200,000 clones, around nine tenths being singletons. The specimen sequenced was peripheral blood. Receptors were obtained from a man younger than 30 with active or convalescent COVID-19.

The genes are TRBV6-1 and TRBJ1-1; 10 bases fit TRBD1. In germline, CDR1 is MNHNS, CDR2 SASEGT. The CDR3 length is 14 residues. The ends lost 3 bases at V and 9 bases at J; junction bases unmatched: 7. DNA for the CDR3: TGTGCCAGCAGTGACCGGGACAGGGGCGGGAAAGCTTTCTTT. Translation gives CASSDRDRGGKAFF.

The rearrangement uses TRBV24-1 and TRBJ2-3, with 9 bases fitting TRBD2. The CDR3 extends over 15 amino acids. CDR1 is KGHDR and CDR2 is SFDVKD in the germline V gene. J was trimmed by 8 bases and V by 4 bases; bases with no gene match: 9. The CDR3 DNA reads TGTGCCACCAGTGACCCCGGGACTAGCTATCTTACGCAGTATTTT. Residues: CATSDPGTSYLTQYF.

Written as DNA, the CDR3 is TGTGCCAGCAGTAACTCTGGGGCCAACGTCCTGACTTTC. Its protein product is CASSNSGANVLTF. The chain is built from TRBV11-3 and TRBJ2-6; D not certain. V was trimmed by 6 bases and J by 0 bases, leaving 3 bases between them. The CDR3 consists of 13 residues. The V gene's germline CDR1 is SGHNT and CDR2 YENEEA.

The gene calls are TRBV9 and TRBJ2-5, with TRBD2 matching over 8 bases. The germline V gene encodes CDR1 SGDLS and CDR2 YYNGEE. The CDR3 loop spans 19 amino acids. Germline trimming cut 5 bases from V and 0 bases from J; bases unmatched to any gene: 18. CDR3 sequence: CASSRSRVGGGYYQETQYF. CDR3 DNA sequence: TGTGCCAGCAGTCGATCCCGAGTCGGCGGGGGGTATTACCAAGAGACCCAGTACTTC.

V and J are TRBV12-5 and TRBJ2-7; possibly TRBD1 for D (6 bases). Trimming stripped 6 bases from V and 0 bases from J, with 15 bases between. The CDR3 is 15 residues long. Germline V lookup: CDR1 LGHNT, CDR2 FRNRAP. The CDR3 is CASGGATSSSYEQYF. Written as DNA, the CDR3 is TGTGCTAGTGGGGGGGCCACTTCGAGCTCCTACGAGCAGTACTTC.

V gene TRBV11-3 combines with J gene TRBJ1-2; a weak D match, TRBD1 (5 bases). CDR1 is SGHNT and CDR2 is YENEEA in the germline V gene. V lost 2 bases to trimming and J lost 7 bases, with 8 bases between them. The CDR3 sequence is 12 residues long. CDR3 region: CASSLFGGGYTF. In nucleotides, the CDR3 is TGTGCCAGCAGCTTATTCGGGGGTGGCTACACCTTC.

The chain couples TRBV2 to TRBJ1-5; perhaps TRBD1 as D (6 bases). Trimming took off 7 bases at V and 1 base at J, with 8 bases between the two ends. Looked up from germline, CDR1 is SNHLY and CDR2 is FYNNEI. The CDR3 has 13 amino acids. As DNA, the CDR3 is TGTGCCAGCAAGGGGGACAGCAATCAGCCCCAGCATTTT. Its translation: CASKGDSNQPQHF.

V gene TRBV9 combines with J gene TRBJ2-7; perhaps TRBD1 as D (6 bases). The germline V and J ends were trimmed by 0 bases and 0 bases, with 10 bases remaining between them. Looked up from germline, CDR1 is SGDLS and CDR2 is YYNGEE. CDR3 length equals 15 residues. CDR3 sequence reads: CASSVAGAHSYEQYF. As DNA, the CDR3 is TGTGCCAGCAGCGTAGCAGGGGCTCACTCCTACGAGCAGTACTTC.

Worth noting for this clone: Other nucleotide sequences in the sample specify the same CDR3. The chain combines TRBV5-1 with TRBJ2-7; 7 bases agree with TRBD1. V lost 0 bases to trimming and J lost 2 bases; unmatched junction nucleotides: 2. Per germline, CDR1 SGHRS and CDR2 YFSETQ. The CDR3 has 14 amino acids. The DNA for the CDR3 is TGCGCCAGCAGCTTGGAACAGGGGCCCTACGAGCAGTACTTC. Protein: CASSLEQGPYEQYF. Full variable domain (remainder filled in from reference TRBV5-1 and TRBJ2-7): KAGVTQTPRYLIKTRGQQVTLSCSPISGHRSVSWYQQTPGQGLQFLFEYFSETQRNKGNFPGRFSGRQFSNSRSEMNVSTLELGDSALYLCASSLEQGPYEQYFGPGTRLTVT.

As to this clone: The sample has other DNA sequences that encode this CDR3 too. The genes are TRBV5-1 and TRBJ2-7; maybe TRBD1 (6 bases). The germline V gene has CDR1 SGHRS and CDR2 YFSETQ. There are 14 residues in the CDR3. V lost 0 bases and J lost 2, with 9 bases in between. The CDR3 loop is CASSLEQGPYEQYF. CDR3 sequence (DNA): TGCGCCAGCAGCTTGGAACAGGGCCCCTACGAGCAGTACTTC.

The CDR3 sequence is CASSPPPRTGRNTEAFF. Written as DNA, the CDR3 is TGTGCCAGCAGCCCCCCTCCCCGGACAGGGCGGAACACTGAAGCTTTCTTT. The chain has TRBV9 and TRBJ1-1; 8 bases fit TRBD1. The germline gives CDR1 SGDLS, CDR2 YYNGEE. This CDR3 has 17 amino acids. V lost 4 bases and J lost 1; bases outside the gene matches: 12.

The J gene is TRBJ2-1, the V gene TRBV7-2, with D perhaps TRBD2 (5 bases). The ends were cut back, 3 bases at V and 0 bases at J, with 21 bases in the middle. This CDR3 spans 19 amino acids. The V gene's germline CDR1 is SGHTA and CDR2 FQGNSA. CDR3 residues: CASSFSPPGYGDSYNEQFF. CDR3 DNA: TGTGCCAGCAGCTTTTCCCCCCCCGGGTACGGGGACTCCTACAATGAGCAGTTCTTC.

The V and J genes are TRBV4-3 and TRBJ2-3; 11 positions match TRBD2. V was pared by 0 bases and J by 5 bases, with 7 bases of the junction left unmatched. The CDR3 contains 17 residues. Per germline, CDR1 LGHNA and CDR2 YSLEER. In DNA form, the CDR3 reads TGCGCCAGCAGCCAAGATCGGACTAGCGGGTTTCAAGATACGCAGTATTTT. Its protein is CASSQDRTSGFQDTQYF.

V usage is TRBV6-2 or TRBV6-3 and J usage is TRBJ1-4, with 11 nucleotides matching TRBD1. The CDR3 is 15 residues long. CDR1 MNHEY and CDR2 SVGEGT come from the germline V gene. With V trimmed by 3 bases and J by 8 bases, 5 bases remained unmatched. The CDR3 spells CASSYLDRGHEKLFF. DNA of the CDR3: TGTGCCAGCAGTTATTTGGACAGGGGGCACGAAAAACTGTTTTTT.

This clone turned up a few times. This chain connects TRBV28 to TRBJ1-2; 7 bases are shared with TRBD1. This CDR3 contains 15 residues. Germline V gene data show CDR1 as MDHEN and CDR2 as SYDVKM. J was trimmed by 4 bases and V by 5 bases; bases with no gene match: 10. CDR3 region: CASSPFTGALYGYTF. Written as DNA, the CDR3 is TGTGCCAGCAGTCCCTTTACAGGGGCCCTCTATGGCTACACCTTC.

V gene TRBV24-1 combines with J gene TRBJ2-3, with D possibly TRBD2 on 7 matching bases. Between the trimmed V and J ends, which lost 4 bases and 5 bases, there was a span of 12 bases. Germline assignment: CDR1 KGHDR and CDR2 SFDVKD. This CDR3 is 14 amino acids long. CDR3 protein: CATSDWGGVDTQYF. The DNA for the CDR3 is TGTGCCACCAGTGACTGGGGGGGCGTAGATACGCAGTATTTT.

This clone occurred a few times. The V call is TRBV5-5, the J call TRBJ1-1; 7 bases map to TRBD1. Germline loops: CDR1 SGHKS, CDR2 YYEKEE (reference sequence). The CDR3 has 14 amino acids. J was trimmed by 6 bases and V by 0 bases; bases with no gene match: 5. CDR3 loop: CASSLVNRGPEAFF. The CDR3 DNA reads as TGTGCCAGCAGCTTGGTCAACAGGGGACCTGAAGCTTTCTTT.

The genes are TRBV20-1 and TRBJ2-5; D gene unclear. CDR1 is DFQATT, CDR2 SNEGSKA, per germline (reference sequence). V was shortened by 6 bases and J by 5 bases, with 7 bases between the two germline ends. The CDR3 is made up of 10 amino acids. The CDR3 nucleotides read TGCAGTGCCTTCTATGAGACCCAGTACTTC. It yields the protein CSAFYETQYF.

The chain joins TRBV5-4 to TRBJ1-2; D not certain. The CDR3 is 14 amino acids. From germline, CDR1 is SGHNT and CDR2 YYREEE (reference sequence). With 1 base removed from V and 0 bases from J, the gap between germline ends came to 7 bases. The CDR3 DNA is TGTGCCAGCAGCTTGACAGCTCCTAACTATGGCTACACCTTC. Amino acid sequence: CASSLTAPNYGYTF.

The V and J genes are TRBV9 and TRBJ2-2; D perhaps matches TRBD2 (6 bases). V was trimmed by 4 bases and J by 5 bases, leaving 21 bases between them. This CDR3 has 17 residues. Looked up from germline, CDR1 is SGDLS and CDR2 is YYNGEE. The CDR3 DNA sequence: TGTGCCAGCAGCCACTCCCGGGACTCCTACAAAACCGGGGAGCTGTTTTTT. Its protein product is CASSHSRDSYKTGELFF.

This clone was picked up one time. The chain links TRBV7-9 to TRBJ2-7; maybe TRBD2 (5 bases). Per the germline V gene, CDR1 is SEHNR and CDR2 is FQNEAQ (reference sequence). The length of the CDR3 is 16 residues. The germline V and J ends were trimmed by 1 base and 4 bases, with 17 bases remaining between them. The CDR3 loop is CASSLGAGQNVYEQYF. Written as DNA, the CDR3 is TGTGCCAGCAGCTTAGGTGCGGGCCAAAACGTTTACGAGCAGTACTTC.

The chain couples TRBV18 to TRBJ2-7, with D maybe TRBD2 (5 bases). Germline lookup yields CDR1 KGHSH and CDR2 LQKENI. The CDR3 extends over 16 amino acids. Trimming stripped 4 bases from V and 0 bases from J, with 16 bases between. CDR3 sequence reads: CASSQQWTVSSYEQYF. The CDR3 DNA reads as TGTGCCAGCTCACAACAATGGACTGTCAGCTCCTACGAGCAGTACTTC.

The V and J genes are TRBV27 and TRBJ1-6; D not resolved. The CDR3 length is 15 residues. Germline V gene lookup returns CDR1 MNHEY and CDR2 SMNVEV (reference sequence). The V gene lost 5 bases and the J gene lost 5 bases, with 13 bases spanning the gap. CDR3 bases: TGTGCCAGCAGTGACCTTTGGGGAGATAATTCACCCCTCCACTTT. Translated: CASSDLWGDNSPLHF.

This chain uses TRBV19 with TRBJ2-3, with 8 bases matching TRBD2. The V and J ends lost 11 bases and 6 bases, in that order; junction bases with no gene match: 16. CDR1 and CDR2 (germline): LNHDA, SQIVND (reference sequence). The CDR3 has 15 amino acids. The CDR3 DNA sequence: TGTGCCGCCCAAGGGAGAGCGGGAGTTCCCGATACGCAGTATTTT. Translated: CAAQGRAGVPDTQYF.

The sample holds a few counts of this clone. The genes are TRBV21-1 and TRBJ2-7; the table's D call, TRBD2, was not checked against the DNA. TRBV21-1 is tagged as a pseudogene. The CDR3 sequence is 13 residues long. The CDR3 DNA reads as TGTGCCAGCAGCAAAACTCGGGACTACGAGCAGTACGTC. Translated, it gives CASSKTRDYEQYV.

This rearrangement joins TRBV29-1 to TRBJ2-3; TRBD2 aligns across 9 bases. The CDR3 runs to 14 residues. Germline CDR1 SQVTM, CDR2 ANQGSEA. CDR3 amino acids: CTGLARGDADTQYF. CDR3 bases: TGCACCGGACTAGCGAGGGGAGATGCAGATACGCAGTATTTT.

The genes are TRBV11-2 and TRBJ1-6, with a possible D match to TRBD1 (6 bases). The length of the CDR3 is 15 residues. CDR1 and CDR2 from the germline V gene are SGHAT and FQNNGV. Trimming stripped 5 bases from V and 2 bases from J, with 10 bases between. The CDR3 here is CASSLGTPYNSPLHF. CDR3 DNA: TGTGCCAGCAGCCTAGGGACACCCTATAATTCACCCCTCCACTTT.

The V gene is TRBV5-5, the J gene TRBJ1-4; D unclear. The CDR3 runs to 15 residues. Trimming removed 4 bases from V and 1 base from J, with 11 bases in between. Germline V gene data show CDR1 as SGHKS and CDR2 as YYEKEE (reference sequence). CDR3 residues: CASSLLTRTNEKLFF. In nucleotides, the CDR3 is TGTGCCAGCAGCCTGCTGACAAGAACTAATGAAAAACTGTTTTTT.

The chain is built from TRBV4-1 and TRBJ1-5; D call uncertain. Looked up from germline, CDR1 is MGHRA and CDR2 is YSYEKL. Trimming removed 1 base at V and 4 bases at J, with 8 bases between. The CDR3 extends over 14 amino acids. Written as DNA, the CDR3 is TGCGCCAGCAGCCAAGTCGGAGGAAATCAGCCCCAGCATTTT. Protein product: CASSQVGGNQPQHF.

V usage is TRBV11-1 and J usage is TRBJ1-6, with 8 bases fitting TRBD1. Germline CDR1 reads SGHAT; CDR2 reads FQDESV (reference sequence). V lost 5 bases, J lost 9 bases, and 9 bases stayed unmatched. The CDR3 totals 15 residues. In DNA form, the CDR3 reads TGTGCCAGCAGCCCTCGGACAGGGATGAGTTCACCCCTCCACTTT. It is translated as CASSPRTGMSSPLHF.